Following are 6 T cell receptor beta chains from one sample sequenced in a study of blood T cell repertoires in COVID-19 (dated by TCRdb to 2018 to 2021). The library relied on the immunoSEQ multiplex PCR assay. This immuneACCESS table, as held by TCRdb, lists in-frame sequences with V and J called but not all clones. Of the missing ones, under half trace to an unresolved V gene in checked studies; the others have no known cause. The sample data list just under 350,000 clones, and about 90% of these were observed just once. The top ten clonotypes cover about 6% of the sample. The sample was peripheral blood. The receptors originated from a woman aged 50 to 65 with COVID-19, enrolled during active disease.

CDR3 nucleotide sequence: TGTGCCAGCTCACCACTGGTCCAACAGGGAAGTGAGCAGTTCTTC. Translated: CASSPLVQQGSEQFF. The chain recombines TRBV18 with TRBJ2-1; a possible D gene is TRBD1 (6 bases). CDR1 is KGHSH and CDR2 is LQKENI in the germline V gene. CDR3 length: 15 amino acids. V was trimmed by 1 base and J by 9 bases, leaving 16 bases between them. The full variable domain, with the rest looked up from reference TRBV18 and TRBJ2-1, is NAGVMQNPRHLVRRRGQEARLRCSPMKGHSHVYWYRQLPEEGLKFMVYLQKENIIDESGMPKERFSAEFPKEGPSILRIQQVVRGDSAAYFCASSPLVQQGSEQFFGPGTRLTVL.

The rearrangement joins TRBV12-5 to TRBJ2-1; D possibly corresponds to TRBD2 (6 bases). The ends were cut back, 4 bases at V and 9 bases at J, with 13 bases in the middle. The CDR3 has 13 residues. Germline values: CDR1 LGHNT, CDR2 FRNRAP. Here the CDR3 reads CASGSGRRGEQFF. The DNA for the CDR3 is TGTGCTAGTGGTTCCGGGAGAAGGGGTGAGCAGTTCTTC.

The rearrangement links TRBV18 to TRBJ1-5; 7 bases map to TRBD1. This CDR3 has 15 amino acids. Germline CDR1 is KGHSH and CDR2 is LQKENI. V trimming: 5 bases; J trimming: 0 bases; junction bases outside the gene matches: 4. In DNA form, the CDR3 reads TGTGCCAGCTCAGCCGGGACAGTTAGCAATCAGCCCCAGCATTTT. Amino acid sequence: CASSAGTVSNQPQHF.

The chain couples TRBV3-1 (or the pseudogene TRBV3-2) to TRBJ2-1; D perhaps matches TRBD2 (6 bases). The CDR3 is made up of 13 amino acids. Germline loops: CDR1 LGHDT, CDR2 YNNKEL (reference sequence). Trimming removed 3 bases from V and 10 bases from J, with 13 bases in between. CDR3 sequence reads: CASSQGGNGEQFF. The CDR3 DNA follows: TGTGCCAGCAGCCAGGGGGGTAATGGCGAGCAGTTCTTC.

The rearrangement uses TRBV11-3 and TRBJ1-6, with no clear D. Deletions cut 5 bases from V and 0 bases from J, with 8 bases between. Germline V gives CDR1 SGHNT, CDR2 YENEEA. The CDR3 contains 15 residues. The chain's CDR3 is CASSPEGSYNSPLHF. The CDR3 DNA reads TGTGCCAGCAGCCCGGAGGGCTCCTATAATTCACCCCTCCACTTT.

This sequence joins TRBV5-1 and TRBJ2-3, with D perhaps matching TRBD2 (6 bases). V lost 0 bases and J lost 6, with 11 bases in between. The CDR3 covers 14 residues. The germline CDR1 and CDR2 sequences are SGHRS and YFSETQ. CDR3 sequence (DNA): TGCGCCAGCAGCTTGGAAGCCGGGAGTGATACGCAGTATTTT. Residues: CASSLEAGSDTQYF.